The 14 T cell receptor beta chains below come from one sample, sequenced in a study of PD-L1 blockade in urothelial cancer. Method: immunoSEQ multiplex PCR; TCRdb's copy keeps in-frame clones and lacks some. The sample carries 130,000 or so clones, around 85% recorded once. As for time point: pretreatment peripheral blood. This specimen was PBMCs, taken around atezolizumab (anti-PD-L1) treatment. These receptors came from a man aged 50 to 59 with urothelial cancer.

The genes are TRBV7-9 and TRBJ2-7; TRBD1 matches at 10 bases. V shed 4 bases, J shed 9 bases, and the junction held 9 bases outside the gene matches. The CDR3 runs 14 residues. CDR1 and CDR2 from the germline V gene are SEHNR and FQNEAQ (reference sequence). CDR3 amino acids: CASSSGTGDYVQYF. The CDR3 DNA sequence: TGTGCCAGCAGCTCCGGGACAGGGGACTATGTGCAGTACTTC. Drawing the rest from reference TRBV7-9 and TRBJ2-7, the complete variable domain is DTGVSQNPRHKITKRGQNVTFRCDPISEHNRLYWYRQTLGQGPEFLTYFQNEAQLEKSRLLSDRFSAERPKGSFSTLEIQRTEQGDSAMYLCASSSGTGDYVQYFGPGTRLTVT.

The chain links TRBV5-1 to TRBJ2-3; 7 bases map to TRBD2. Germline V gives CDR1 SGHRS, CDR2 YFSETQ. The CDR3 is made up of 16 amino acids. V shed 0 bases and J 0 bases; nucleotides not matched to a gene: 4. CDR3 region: CASSLASGASTDTQYF. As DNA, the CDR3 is TGCGCCAGCAGCTTGGCCAGCGGGGCTAGCACAGATACGCAGTATTTT.

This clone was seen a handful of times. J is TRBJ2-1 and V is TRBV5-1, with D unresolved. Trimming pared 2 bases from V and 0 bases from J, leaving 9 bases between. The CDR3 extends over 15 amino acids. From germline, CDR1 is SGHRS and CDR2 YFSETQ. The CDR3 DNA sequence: TGCGCCAGCAGCTTTCGAGACTTCTCCTACAATGAGCAGTTCTTC. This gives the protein CASSFRDFSYNEQFF.

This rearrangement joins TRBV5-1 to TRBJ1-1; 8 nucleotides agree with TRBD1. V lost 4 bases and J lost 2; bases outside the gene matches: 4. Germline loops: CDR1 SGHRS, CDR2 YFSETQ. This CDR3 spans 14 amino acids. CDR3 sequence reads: CASSETGANTEAFF. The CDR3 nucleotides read TGCGCCAGCAGCGAGACAGGGGCCAACACTGAAGCTTTCTTT. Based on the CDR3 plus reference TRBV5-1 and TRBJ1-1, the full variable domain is KAGVTQTPRYLIKTRGQQVTLSCSPISGHRSVSWYQQTPGQGLQFLFEYFSETQRNKGNFPGRFSGRQFSNSRSEMNVSTLELGDSALYLCASSETGANTEAFFGQGTRLTVV.

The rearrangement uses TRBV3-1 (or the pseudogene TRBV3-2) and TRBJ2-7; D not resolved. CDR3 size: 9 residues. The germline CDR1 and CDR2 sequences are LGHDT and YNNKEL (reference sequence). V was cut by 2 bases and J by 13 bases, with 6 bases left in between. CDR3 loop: CASSQTTYF. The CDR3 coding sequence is TGTGCCAGCAGCCAAACGACTTACTTC.

This CDR3 reads CASTAHGGATYNEQFF. The DNA for the CDR3 is TGTGCCAGCACCGCACACGGGGGGGCGACCTACAATGAGCAGTTCTTC. V and J are TRBV6-6 and TRBJ2-1; 8 bases agree with TRBD2. The CDR3 has 16 amino acids. With 7 bases clipped from V and 2 bases from J, the junction kept 10 bases outside the gene matches. The germline gives CDR1 MNHNY, CDR2 SVGAGI (reference sequence).

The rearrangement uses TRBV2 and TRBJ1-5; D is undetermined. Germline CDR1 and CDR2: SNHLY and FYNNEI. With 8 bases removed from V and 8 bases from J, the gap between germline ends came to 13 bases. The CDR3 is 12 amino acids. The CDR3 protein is CASGRAREPQHF. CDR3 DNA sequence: TGTGCCAGCGGGAGGGCTAGGGAGCCCCAGCATTTT.

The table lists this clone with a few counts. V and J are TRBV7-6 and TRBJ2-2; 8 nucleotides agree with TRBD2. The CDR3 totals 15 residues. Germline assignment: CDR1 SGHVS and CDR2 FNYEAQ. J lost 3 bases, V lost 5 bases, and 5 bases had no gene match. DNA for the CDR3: TGTGCCAGCAGCCTTGGCGGGAGGTACACCGGGGAGCTGTTTTTT. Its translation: CASSLGGRYTGELFF.

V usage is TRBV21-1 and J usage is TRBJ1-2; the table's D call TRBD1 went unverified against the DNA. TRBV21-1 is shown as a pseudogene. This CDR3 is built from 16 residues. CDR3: CASSKVIGTTNYGYTF. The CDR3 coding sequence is TGTGCCAGCAGCAAAGTAATTGGGACAACTAACTATGGCTACACCTTC.

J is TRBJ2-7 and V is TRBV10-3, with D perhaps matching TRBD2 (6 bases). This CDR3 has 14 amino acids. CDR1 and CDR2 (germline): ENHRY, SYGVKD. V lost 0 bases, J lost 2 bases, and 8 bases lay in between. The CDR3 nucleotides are TGTGCCATCAGTGAGTCTAGCGGCCCCTACGAGCAGTACTTC. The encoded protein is CAISESSGPYEQYF.

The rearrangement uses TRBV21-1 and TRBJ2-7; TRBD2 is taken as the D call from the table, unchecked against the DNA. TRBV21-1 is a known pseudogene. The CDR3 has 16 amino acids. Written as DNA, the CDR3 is TGTGCCAGCAGCAATGCCGGGACTAGCTCGCAATACGAGCAGTACTTC. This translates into CASSNAGTSSQYEQYF.

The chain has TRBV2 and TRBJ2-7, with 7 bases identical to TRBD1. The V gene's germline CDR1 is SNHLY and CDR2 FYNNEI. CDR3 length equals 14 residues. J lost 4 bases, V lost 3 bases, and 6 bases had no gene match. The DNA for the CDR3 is TGTGCCAGCAGTGACGTGGGACAGCCTTACGAGCAGTACTTC. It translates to CASSDVGQPYEQYF.

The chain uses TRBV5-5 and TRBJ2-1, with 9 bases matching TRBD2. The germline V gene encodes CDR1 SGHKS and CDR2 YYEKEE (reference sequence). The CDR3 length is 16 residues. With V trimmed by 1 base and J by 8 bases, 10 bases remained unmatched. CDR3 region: CASSLFGTSNLDEQFF. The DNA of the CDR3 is TGTGCCAGCAGCTTGTTCGGGACTAGCAATCTTGATGAGCAGTTCTTC.

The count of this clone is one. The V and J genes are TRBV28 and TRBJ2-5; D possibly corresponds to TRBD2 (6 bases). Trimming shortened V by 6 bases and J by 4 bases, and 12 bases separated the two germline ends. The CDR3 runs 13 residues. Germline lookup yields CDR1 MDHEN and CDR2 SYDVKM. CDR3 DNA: TGTGCCAGCAGAGTCCAGGGAGGAGAGACCCAGTACTTC. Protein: CASRVQGGETQYF.